Below, 29 T cell receptor beta chains from the same sample are listed, as sequenced in a study of OX40 agonist ivuxolimab in advanced cancers. Repertoires were generated with immunoSEQ multiplex PCR, while TCRdb's copy carries only in-frame clones and drops some. The table records about 14,000 clones, roughly 77% of them present only once. Specimen: CD4+ or CD8+ T cells sorted from blood, collected in a trial of the OX40 agonist ivuxolimab. Receptors originate from an adult with an advanced solid tumor such as melanoma, head and neck, liver or kidney cancer.

The genes are TRBV4-1 and TRBJ2-5; D is ambiguous. The J call is in doubt because the DNA end fits TRBJ2-7 better. This CDR3 contains 14 residues. Germline assignment: CDR1 MGHRA and CDR2 YSYEKL. Here the CDR3 reads CASSQDPSVYEQYF. The CDR3, as DNA: TGCGCCAGCAGCCAAGATCCGTCCGTCTACGAGCAGTACTTC.

The chain employs TRBV4-1 and TRBJ2-3; D is undetermined. Trimming left V 2 bases short and J 4 bases short, with 7 bases between. This CDR3 has 13 amino acids. Germline CDR1 and CDR2: MGHRA and YSYEKL. CDR3 DNA sequence: TGCGCCAGCAGCCAAAGGTGGCCAGATACGCAGTATTTT. Amino acids: CASSQRWPDTQYF.

The J gene is TRBJ2-1, the V gene TRBV7-3; 7 bases match TRBD2. Germline trimming cut 3 bases from V and 2 bases from J; bases unmatched to any gene: 4. The V gene's germline CDR1 is SGHTA and CDR2 FQGTGA. This CDR3 contains 15 residues. CDR3 in amino acids: CASSLTTSPYNEQFF. CDR3 DNA: TGTGCCAGCAGCTTGACGACTAGCCCCTACAATGAGCAGTTCTTC.

J is TRBJ2-1 and V is TRBV27; 11 nucleotides align to TRBD2. J lost 7 bases, V lost 7 bases, and 6 bases had no gene match. CDR3 length: 14 amino acids. Germline CDR1 is MNHEY and CDR2 is SMNVEV (reference sequence). DNA of the CDR3: TGTGCCAGCACTACTAGCGGGGGTCTTAATGAGCAGTTCTTC. Translated: CASTTSGGLNEQFF.

This chain links TRBV27 with TRBJ1-2; D is undetermined. The CDR3 sequence is 12 residues long. V lost 8 bases and J 5 bases, leaving 12 bases between the germline ends. From germline, CDR1 is MNHEY and CDR2 SMNVEV (reference sequence). As DNA, the CDR3 is TGTGCCAGCGTAAGCCCAAATTATGGCTACACCTTC. This sequence encodes CASVSPNYGYTF.

The chain has TRBV2 and TRBJ1-5, with 8 bases identical to TRBD1. The V and J ends lost 6 bases and 2 bases, in that order; junction bases with no gene match: 0. The germline V gene encodes CDR1 SNHLY and CDR2 FYNNEI. There are 13 residues in the CDR3. Written as DNA, the CDR3 is TGTGCCAGCAGGGACAGGGGCAATCAGCCCCAGCATTTT. Translating it yields CASRDRGNQPQHF. The full variable domain, completed using reference TRBV2 and TRBJ1-5, is EPEVTQTPSHQVTQMGQEVILRCVPISNHLYFYWYRQILGQKVEFLVSFYNNEISEKSEIFDDQFSVERPDGSNFTLKIRSTKLEDSAMYFCASRDRGNQPQHFGDGTRLSIL.

J is TRBJ2-1 and V is TRBV19, with D possibly being TRBD2 (6 bases). V lost 3 bases to trimming and J lost 4 bases, with 13 bases between them. Germline CDR1 LNHDA, CDR2 SQIVND (reference sequence). The CDR3 is 15 amino acids. Here the CDR3 reads CASSMGRSGYNEQFF. The CDR3, as DNA: TGTGCCAGTAGTATGGGACGAAGCGGGTACAATGAGCAGTTCTTC.

The gene calls are TRBV30 and TRBJ2-7; 7 bases are a match to TRBD2. This CDR3 spans 12 amino acids. V dropped 6 bases and J dropped 3; count of bases not matched to a gene: 5. Germline assignment: CDR1 GTSNPN and CDR2 SVGIG (reference sequence). The CDR3 protein is CACSGNFYEQYF. The CDR3 DNA reads as TGTGCCTGCAGCGGGAACTTCTACGAGCAGTACTTC.

This chain connects TRBV7-9 to TRBJ1-1; D call uncertain. The CDR3 totals 13 residues. Germline CDR1 SEHNR, CDR2 FQNEAQ (reference sequence). Trimming left V 1 base short and J 4 bases short, with 7 bases between. The CDR3 reads CASSLDSSTEAFF. The CDR3 nucleotides are TGTGCCAGCAGCTTAGACAGTTCCACTGAAGCTTTCTTT.

V is TRBV15 and J is TRBJ1-6; D not resolved. V lost 1 base, J lost 7 bases, and 5 bases lay in between. The CDR3 extends over 13 amino acids. CDR1 is LNHNV and CDR2 is YYDKDF in the germline V gene (reference sequence). Written as DNA, the CDR3 is TGTGCCACCAGCAGAGGAACCAATTCACCCCTCCACTTT. It translates to CATSRGTNSPLHF.

This chain uses TRBV6-1 with TRBJ2-1, with 10 positions matching TRBD1. This CDR3 is 15 amino acids long. CDR1 MNHNS and CDR2 SASEGT come from the germline V gene. The junction had 13 bases not matched to a gene; V was cut back by 10 bases and J by 7 bases. This CDR3 is CAIPDGTGARNEQFF. In DNA form, the CDR3 reads TGTGCCATCCCGGACGGGACAGGGGCGAGGAATGAGCAGTTCTTC.

The V and J genes are TRBV27 and TRBJ1-2; D unresolved. The CDR3 covers 12 residues. Germline V gene lookup returns CDR1 MNHEY and CDR2 SMNVEV (reference sequence). The ends were cut back, 8 bases at V and 5 bases at J, with 12 bases in the middle. The CDR3 sequence is CASGGWGYGYTF. The CDR3 DNA is TGTGCCAGCGGAGGATGGGGATATGGCTACACCTTC.

This chain uses TRBV13 with TRBJ2-4; 10 bases match TRBD1. The CDR3 loop spans 14 amino acids. Germline values: CDR1 PRHDT, CDR2 FYEKMQ (reference sequence). V gave up 6 bases and J gave up 9 bases; unmatched junction bases: 8. In nucleotides, the CDR3 is TGTGCCAGCAGATCCGGACAGGGGGAACCCATTCAGTACTTC. As protein: CASRSGQGEPIQYF.

This clone showed up just a few times. The chain employs TRBV19 and TRBJ1-5, with TRBD1 as a possible D gene (5 bases). The V end lost 1 base, the J end lost 6 bases, and 13 bases lay between the germline ends. Germline V gene sequence: CDR1 LNHDA, CDR2 SQIVND (reference sequence). The CDR3 has 15 residues. The CDR3 DNA reads TGTGCCAGTAGTATAGCCTGGAGGGACGGTCAGCCCCAGCATTTT. Protein product: CASSIAWRDGQPQHF.

The rearrangement joins TRBV27 to TRBJ1-1, with unresolved D. The CDR3 runs to 13 residues. V was trimmed by 3 bases and J by 3 bases, leaving 8 bases between them. Germline V gene lookup returns CDR1 MNHEY and CDR2 SMNVEV (reference sequence). The CDR3 reads CASSFSRYTEAFF. CDR3 sequence (DNA): TGTGCCAGCAGTTTTTCGCGGTACACTGAAGCTTTCTTT.

In this sample, this clone turned up a few times. This chain uses TRBV9 with TRBJ1-1; TRBD1 might be the D (5 bases). The germline V gene has CDR1 SGDLS and CDR2 YYNGEE. The CDR3 length is 16 residues. V lost 2 bases and J lost 1, with 15 bases in between. CDR3 sequence reads: CASSVNTGGGNTEAFF. The CDR3 DNA sequence: TGTGCCAGCAGCGTGAACACAGGCGGGGGGAACACTGAAGCTTTCTTT.

The DNA of the CDR3 is TGTGCCAGCGGGGCGAACTATGGCTACACCTTC. Translated, it gives CASGANYGYTF. The rearrangement uses TRBV4-2 and TRBJ1-2; maybe TRBD1 (5 bases). Trimming stripped 8 bases from V and 2 bases from J, with 6 bases between. The CDR3 loop spans 11 amino acids. CDR1 and CDR2 from the germline V gene are LGHNA and YNFKEQ.

This rearrangement joins TRBV5-1 to TRBJ1-2; D not certain. This CDR3 has 11 amino acids. V dropped 9 bases and J dropped 6 bases, with 12 bases sitting between them. Germline V CDR1 and CDR2: SGHRS, YFSETQ. CDR3 protein: CATPSFDGYTF. CDR3 in DNA: TGCGCCACCCCGTCCTTTGATGGCTACACCTTC.

The V gene is TRBV6-5, the J gene TRBJ2-2; D gene uncertain. V dropped 7 bases and J dropped 3 bases, with 12 bases sitting between them. The CDR3 runs 14 residues. CDR1 is MNHEY, CDR2 SVGAGI, per germline. This chain's CDR3 is CASTLQFYTGELFF. The CDR3 nucleotides are TGTGCCAGCACCTTACAGTTCTACACCGGGGAGCTGTTTTTT.

The chain couples TRBV6-5 to TRBJ2-7; a weak D match, TRBD1 (6 bases). This CDR3 has 16 amino acids. V lost 0 bases to trimming and J lost 0 bases, with 12 bases between them. The germline CDR1 and CDR2 sequences are MNHEY and SVGAGI. As DNA, the CDR3 is TGTGCCAGCAGTTACTCGATTACAGGGAGCTCCTACGAGCAGTACTTC. Amino acid sequence: CASSYSITGSSYEQYF.

This chain joins TRBV7-9 and TRBJ2-5; 7 bases agree with TRBD2. There are 15 residues in the CDR3. The germline CDR1 and CDR2 sequences are SEHNR and FQNEAQ (reference sequence). V was pared by 1 base and J by 0 bases, with 2 bases of the junction left unmatched. The CDR3: CASSLGGGYQETQYF. DNA for the CDR3: TGTGCCAGCAGCTTAGGGGGAGGGTACCAAGAGACCCAGTACTTC. The whole variable domain, filled in from reference TRBV7-9 and TRBJ2-5, reads DTGVSQNPRHKITKRGQNVTFRCDPISEHNRLYWYRQTLGQGPEFLTYFQNEAQLEKSRLLSDRFSAERPKGSFSTLEIQRTEQGDSAMYLCASSLGGGYQETQYFGPGTRLLVL.

The J gene is TRBJ2-3, the V gene TRBV5-6; D is uncertain. V lost 1 base and J lost 0, with 6 bases in between. In germline, CDR1 is SGHDT, CDR2 YYEEEE. The CDR3 contains 14 residues. DNA of the CDR3: TGTGCCAGCAGCTTGACACAAAGCACAGATACGCAGTATTTT. Translation: CASSLTQSTDTQYF.

The CDR3 protein is CASSGTSGGASEQFF. The CDR3 DNA is TGTGCCAGCAGTGGAACTAGCGGGGGGGCCAGTGAGCAGTTCTTC. The rearrangement joins TRBV6-5 to TRBJ2-1; 13 bases are a match to TRBD2. Germline V lookup: CDR1 MNHEY, CDR2 SVGAGI. J gave up 9 bases and V 5 bases, and 7 bases lay outside the gene matches. The CDR3 spans 15 residues.

This clone has more than one count but fewer than ten. The rearrangement links TRBV7-9 to TRBJ1-1, with D hard to call. The CDR3 consists of 14 residues. V dropped 1 base and J dropped 0 bases, with 6 bases sitting between them. Germline V gives CDR1 SEHNR, CDR2 FQNEAQ (reference sequence). CDR3 amino acids: CASSLGGLNTEAFF. The CDR3 nucleotides are TGTGCCAGCAGCTTAGGAGGACTGAACACTGAAGCTTTCTTT.

The gene calls are TRBV5-4 and TRBJ2-3; 14 bases are a match to TRBD2. The CDR3 runs to 18 residues. J was trimmed by 2 bases and V by 0 bases; bases with no gene match: 5. Germline CDR1 SGHNT, CDR2 YYREEE (reference sequence). The CDR3 DNA is TGTGCCAGCAGCTTGGGACTAGCGGGGGGGCCAATCACAGATACGCAGTATTTT. Its translation is CASSLGLAGGPITDTQYF.

This sequence joins TRBV2 and TRBJ1-3; D is perhaps TRBD1 (6 bases). Trimming took off 1 base at V and 4 bases at J, with 11 bases between the two ends. CDR1 SNHLY and CDR2 FYNNEI come from the germline V gene. The CDR3 contains 15 residues. The CDR3 reads CASSEGQALGNTIYF. The CDR3 coding sequence is TGTGCCAGCAGTGAAGGACAGGCCCTCGGAAACACCATATATTTT.

This clone is labeled medium-sized. The V and J genes are TRBV27 and TRBJ1-5; TRBD1 agrees at 9 bases. CDR1 and CDR2 from the germline V gene are MNHEY and SMNVEV (reference sequence). With 5 bases clipped from V and 1 base from J, the junction kept 6 bases outside the gene matches. This CDR3 is 16 amino acids long. Here the CDR3 DNA reads TGTGCCAGCAGTCCTGCACAGGGGGCGAGCAATCAGCCCCAGCATTTT. The encoded protein is CASSPAQGASNQPQHF.

CDR3 loop: CASALQGGPPDTQYF. The CDR3 region has the DNA TGTGCCAGTGCCTTGCAGGGGGGCCCACCAGATACGCAGTATTTT. V gene TRBV19 combines with J gene TRBJ2-3; D possibly corresponds to TRBD1 (7 bases). This CDR3 has 15 residues. V gave up 8 bases and J gave up 4 bases, with 19 bases separating them. The germline V gene encodes CDR1 LNHDA and CDR2 SQIVND (reference sequence).

CDR3 residues: CASSFNGFPQHF. DNA of the CDR3: TGTGCCAGCAGTTTTAATGGATTTCCCCAGCATTTT. This chain links TRBV27 with TRBJ1-5; D is uncertain. Deletions cut 3 bases from V and 10 bases from J, with 10 bases between. The CDR3 totals 12 residues. Germline CDR1 is MNHEY and CDR2 is SMNVEV (reference sequence).